A selection of T cell receptor beta chains follows, all from one sample in a study of blood T cell repertoires in COVID-19. Some clones are missing from TCRdb's copy, which holds only in-frame ones; the method was immunoSEQ multiplex PCR. Among approximately 230,000 clones listed, nearly 90% were seen once. The sample taken for sequencing was peripheral blood. All receptors come from a woman between 40 and 55 years old who had recovered from COVID-19. Each CDR3 is given without its conserved first and last residue. Each record gives: J gene, V gene, CDR3 protein.

>TRBJ2-3|TRBV6-5
ASSYSDRGQDTQY
>TRBJ1-5|TRBV5-1
ASSITGDQPQH
>TRBJ2-5|TRBV24-1
ATSDFGVWRETQY
>TRBJ1-6|TRBV7-9
ASSLPGQGNNNSPLH
>TRBJ2-1|TRBV18
ASSPLAGGLNNEQF
>TRBJ1-2|TRBV4-1
ASSPLGSGYYGYT
>TRBJ2-3|TRBV6-5
ASNQQVPPDTQY
>TRBJ2-7|TRBV5-4
ASSPGRSGGRNDEQY
>TRBJ1-4|TRBV21-1
AGGTPPLANEKLF
>TRBJ1-2|TRBV19
ASSITRGRGHYGYT
>TRBJ2-1|TRBV6-2/TRBV6-3
ASSYGASDYNEQF
>TRBJ2-2|TRBV7-2
ASSLVPGLNTGELF
>TRBJ2-3|TRBV29-1
SAGGQYGTDTQY
>TRBJ2-5|TRBV7-3
ASSRSGQGETQY
>TRBJ1-2|TRBV18
ASSIVGGDGYT
>TRBJ2-6|TRBV11-3
ASNPGTSGRLGSGANVLT
>TRBJ1-1|TRBV14
ASSQETVNTEAF
>TRBJ2-3|TRBV7-2
ASSFRTGLTDTQY
>TRBJ2-5|TRBV18
ASSPHRGQGETQY
>TRBJ2-7|TRBV6-2/TRBV6-3
ASSLLESREEQY
>TRBJ1-5|TRBV6-2/TRBV6-3
ASSYLGGGQPQH
>TRBJ2-3|TRBV5-1
ASSLLSGGDTQY
>TRBJ2-7|TRBV11-3
ASSLVQGSEQY
>TRBJ2-5|TRBV6-5
ASSFRSAETQY
>TRBJ2-2|TRBV7-3
ASSLTGLAGGTGELF
>TRBJ2-3|TRBV5-1
ASSPLKFTDTQY
>TRBJ2-3|TRBV19
ASKVVGGSPDTQY
>TRBJ2-3|TRBV7-6
ASSLGPGLAYADTQY
>TRBJ2-2|TRBV14
ASSHRTQGIPGELF